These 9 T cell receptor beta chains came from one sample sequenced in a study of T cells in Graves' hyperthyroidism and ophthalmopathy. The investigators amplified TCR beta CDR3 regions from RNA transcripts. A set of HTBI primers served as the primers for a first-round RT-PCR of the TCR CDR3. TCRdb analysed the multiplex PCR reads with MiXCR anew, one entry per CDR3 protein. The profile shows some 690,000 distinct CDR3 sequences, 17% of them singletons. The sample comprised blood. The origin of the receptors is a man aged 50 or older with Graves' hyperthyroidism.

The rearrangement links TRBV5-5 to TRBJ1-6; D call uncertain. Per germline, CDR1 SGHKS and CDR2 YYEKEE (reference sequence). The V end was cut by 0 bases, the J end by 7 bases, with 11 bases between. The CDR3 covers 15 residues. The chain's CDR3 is CASSLGPTENSPLHF. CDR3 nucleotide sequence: TGTGCCAGCAGCTTGGGGCCGACGGAAAATTCACCCCTCCACTTT.

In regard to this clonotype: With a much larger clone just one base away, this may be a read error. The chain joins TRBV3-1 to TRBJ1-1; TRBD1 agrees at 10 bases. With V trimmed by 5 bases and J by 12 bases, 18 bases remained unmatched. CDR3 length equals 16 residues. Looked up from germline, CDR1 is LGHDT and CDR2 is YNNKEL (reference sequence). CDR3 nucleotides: TGTGCCAGCAGCGTAACCGGGACAGGGGTAACTGTGGAAACTTTCTTT. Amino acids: CASSVTGTGVTVETFF.

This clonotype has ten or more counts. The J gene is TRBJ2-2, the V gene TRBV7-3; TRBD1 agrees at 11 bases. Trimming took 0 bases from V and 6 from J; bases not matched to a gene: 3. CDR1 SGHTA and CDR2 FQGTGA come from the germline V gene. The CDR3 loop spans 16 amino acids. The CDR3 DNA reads TGTGCCAGCAGCTTAACGGGACAGGGGGAATCCGGGGAGCTGTTTTTT. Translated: CASSLTGQGESGELFF. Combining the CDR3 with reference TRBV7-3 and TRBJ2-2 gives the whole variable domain GAGVSQTPSNKVTEKGKYVELRCDPISGHTALYWYRQSLGQGPEFLIYFQGTGAADDSGLPNDRFFAVRPEGSVSTLKIQRTERGDSAVYLCASSLTGQGESGELFFGEGSRLTVL.

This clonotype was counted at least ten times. CDR3 sequence reads: CASSPYPGTGEHSYEQYF. The CDR3 DNA is TGTGCCAGCAGTCCCTATCCCGGGACAGGGGAACATTCCTACGAGCAGTACTTC. The rearrangement uses TRBV28 and TRBJ2-7; 10 bases are a match to TRBD1. Unmatched junction bases numbered 14, after V lost 5 bases and J lost 1 base. The CDR3 totals 18 residues. Germline V gene lookup returns CDR1 MDHEN and CDR2 SYDVKM.

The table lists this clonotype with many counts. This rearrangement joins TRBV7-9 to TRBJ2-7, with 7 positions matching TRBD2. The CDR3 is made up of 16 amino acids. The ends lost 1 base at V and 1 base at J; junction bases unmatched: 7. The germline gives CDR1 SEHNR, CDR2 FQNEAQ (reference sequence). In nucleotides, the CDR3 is TGTGCCAGCAGCTTAGTTGACACGGGGGGTTCCTACGAGCAGTACTTC. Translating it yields CASSLVDTGGSYEQYF.

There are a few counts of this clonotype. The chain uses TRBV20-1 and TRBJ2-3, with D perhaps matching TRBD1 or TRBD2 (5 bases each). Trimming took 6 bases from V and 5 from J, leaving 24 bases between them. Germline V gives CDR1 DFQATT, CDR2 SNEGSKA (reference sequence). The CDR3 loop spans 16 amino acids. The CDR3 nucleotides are TGCAGTGCGGGACCCCCGGGACGGCCACTTGGAGATACGCAGTATTTT. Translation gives CSAGPPGRPLGDTQYF.

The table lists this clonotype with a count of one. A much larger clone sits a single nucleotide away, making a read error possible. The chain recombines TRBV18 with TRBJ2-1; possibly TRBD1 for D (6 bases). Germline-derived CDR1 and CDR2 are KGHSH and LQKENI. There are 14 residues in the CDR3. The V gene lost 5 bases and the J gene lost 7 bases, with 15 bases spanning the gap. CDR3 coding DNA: TGTGCCAGCTCAACCGGACAGTGGCAGAATGAGCAGTTCTTC. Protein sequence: CASSTGQWQNEQFF.

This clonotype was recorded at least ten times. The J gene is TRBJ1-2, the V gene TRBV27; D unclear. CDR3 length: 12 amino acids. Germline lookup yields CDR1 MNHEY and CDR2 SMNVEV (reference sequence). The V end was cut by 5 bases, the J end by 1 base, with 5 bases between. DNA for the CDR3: TGTGCCAGCAGTGGGAATAACTATGGCTACACCTTC. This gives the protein CASSGNNYGYTF.

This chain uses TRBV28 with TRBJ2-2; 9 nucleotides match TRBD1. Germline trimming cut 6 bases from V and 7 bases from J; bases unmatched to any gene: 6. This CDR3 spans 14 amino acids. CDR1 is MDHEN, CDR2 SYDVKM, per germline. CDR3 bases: TGTGCCAGCAGCACAGGGGGCGCGGTCGGGGAGCTGTTTTTT. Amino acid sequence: CASSTGGAVGELFF.